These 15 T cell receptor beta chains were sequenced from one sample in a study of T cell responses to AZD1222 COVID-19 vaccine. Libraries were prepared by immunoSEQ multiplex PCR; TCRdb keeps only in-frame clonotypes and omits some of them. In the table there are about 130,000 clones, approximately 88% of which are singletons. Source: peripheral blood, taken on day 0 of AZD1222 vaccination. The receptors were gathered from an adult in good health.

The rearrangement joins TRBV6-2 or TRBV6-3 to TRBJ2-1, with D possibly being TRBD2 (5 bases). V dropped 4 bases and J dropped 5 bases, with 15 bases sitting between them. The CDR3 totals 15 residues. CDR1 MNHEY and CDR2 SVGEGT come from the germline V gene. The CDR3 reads CASSSSIGLNNEQFF. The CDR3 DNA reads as TGTGCCAGCAGTTCCAGCATCGGACTGAACAATGAGCAGTTCTTC.

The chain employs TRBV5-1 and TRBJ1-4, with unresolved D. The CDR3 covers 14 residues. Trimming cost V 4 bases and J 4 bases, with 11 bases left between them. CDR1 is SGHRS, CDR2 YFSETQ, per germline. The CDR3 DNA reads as TGCGCCAGCAGCATGGGAGTGATTAATGAAAAACTGTTTTTT. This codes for CASSMGVINEKLFF.

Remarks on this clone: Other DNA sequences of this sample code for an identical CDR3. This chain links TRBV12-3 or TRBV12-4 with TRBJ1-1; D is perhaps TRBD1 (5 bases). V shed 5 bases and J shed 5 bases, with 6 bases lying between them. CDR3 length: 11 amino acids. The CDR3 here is CASSRGTEAFF. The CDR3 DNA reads TGTGCCAGCAGTCGGGGGACTGAAGCTTTCTTT.

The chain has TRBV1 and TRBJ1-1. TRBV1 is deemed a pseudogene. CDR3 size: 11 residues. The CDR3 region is CTSSQVTEAFF. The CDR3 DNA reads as TGCACCAGCAGCCAAGTCACTGAAGCTTTCTTT.

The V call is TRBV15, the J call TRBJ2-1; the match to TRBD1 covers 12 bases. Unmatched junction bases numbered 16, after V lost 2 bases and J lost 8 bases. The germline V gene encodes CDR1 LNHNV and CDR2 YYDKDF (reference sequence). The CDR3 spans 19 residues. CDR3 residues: CATSRSLRGQGAGIDEQFF. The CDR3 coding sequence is TGTGCCACCAGCAGATCACTGCGGGGACAGGGGGCCGGGATCGATGAGCAGTTCTTC.

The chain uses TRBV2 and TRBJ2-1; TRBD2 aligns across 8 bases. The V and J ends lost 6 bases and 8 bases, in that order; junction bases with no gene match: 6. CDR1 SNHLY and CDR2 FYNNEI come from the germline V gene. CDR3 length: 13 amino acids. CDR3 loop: CASSGGAKDEQFF. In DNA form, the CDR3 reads TGTGCCAGCAGCGGGGGGGCCAAGGATGAGCAGTTCTTC.

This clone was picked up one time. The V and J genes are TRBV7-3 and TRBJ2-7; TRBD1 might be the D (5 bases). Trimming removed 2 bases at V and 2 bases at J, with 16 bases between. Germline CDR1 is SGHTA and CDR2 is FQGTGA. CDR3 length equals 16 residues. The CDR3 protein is CASSLDRNTATYEQYF. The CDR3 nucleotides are TGTGCCAGCAGCTTAGACAGAAACACCGCAACCTACGAGCAGTACTTC. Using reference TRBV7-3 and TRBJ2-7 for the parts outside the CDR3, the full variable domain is GAGVSQTPSNKVTEKGKYVELRCDPISGHTALYWYRQSLGQGPEFLIYFQGTGAADDSGLPNDRFFAVRPEGSVSTLKIQRTERGDSAVYLCASSLDRNTATYEQYFGPGTRLTVT.

The DNA for the CDR3 is TGCGCCAGCAGCAAACAGACGGGGGGCTACGAGCAGTACTTC. This codes for CASSKQTGGYEQYF. The rearrangement links TRBV4-1 to TRBJ2-7, with 7 bases identical to TRBD2. The CDR3 runs to 14 residues. V gave up 5 bases and J gave up 3 bases; unmatched junction bases: 7. Germline V gives CDR1 MGHRA, CDR2 YSYEKL.

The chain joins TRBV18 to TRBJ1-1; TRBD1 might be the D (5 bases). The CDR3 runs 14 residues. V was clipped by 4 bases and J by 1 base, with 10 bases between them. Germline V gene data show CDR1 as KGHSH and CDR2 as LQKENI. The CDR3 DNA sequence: TGTGCCAGCTCACGGGGGGGGAGGAACACTGAAGCTTTCTTT. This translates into CASSRGGRNTEAFF.

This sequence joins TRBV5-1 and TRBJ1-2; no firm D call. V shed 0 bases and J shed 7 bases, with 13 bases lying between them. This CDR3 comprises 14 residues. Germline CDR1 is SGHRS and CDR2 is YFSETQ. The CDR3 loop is CASSLDGESGGYTF. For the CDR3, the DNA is TGCGCCAGCAGCTTGGACGGGGAATCGGGTGGCTACACCTTC.

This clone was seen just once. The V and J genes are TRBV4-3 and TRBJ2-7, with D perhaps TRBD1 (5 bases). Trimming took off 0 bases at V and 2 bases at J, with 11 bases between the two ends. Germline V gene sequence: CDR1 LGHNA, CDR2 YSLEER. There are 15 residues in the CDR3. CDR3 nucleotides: TGCGCCAGCAGCCAAGATTTTGGACAAGCCTACGAGCAGTACTTC. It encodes CASSQDFGQAYEQYF.

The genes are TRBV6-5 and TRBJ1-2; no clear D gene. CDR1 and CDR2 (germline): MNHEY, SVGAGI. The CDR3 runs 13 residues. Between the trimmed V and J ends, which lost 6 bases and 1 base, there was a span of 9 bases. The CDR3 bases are TGTGCCAGCAGCCACGGCGATAACTATGGCTACACCTTC. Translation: CASSHGDNYGYTF.

Written as DNA, the CDR3 is TGTGCCAGCCAACCGGGACAGGGACCCACCGGGGAGCTGTTTTTT. It encodes CASQPGQGPTGELFF. The chain carries TRBV27 and TRBJ2-2, with 9 nucleotides matching TRBD1. CDR3 length: 15 residues. Germline assignment: CDR1 MNHEY and CDR2 SMNVEV (reference sequence). After removal of 8 bases from V and 4 bases from J, the junction contained 8 bases not matched to a gene.

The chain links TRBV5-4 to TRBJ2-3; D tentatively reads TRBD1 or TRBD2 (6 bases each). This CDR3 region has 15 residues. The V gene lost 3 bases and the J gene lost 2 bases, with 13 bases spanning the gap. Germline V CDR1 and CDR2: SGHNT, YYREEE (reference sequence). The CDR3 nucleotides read TGTGCCAGCAGCTCCCCAACGGGGGCCACAGATACGCAGTATTTT. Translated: CASSSPTGATDTQYF.

The CDR3 DNA follows: TGTGCCATCAGCCGAGAACCTTCCTCCTTCTATGGCTACACCTTC. It yields the protein CAISREPSSFYGYTF. The chain is built from TRBV10-3 and TRBJ1-2; D is unclear. The germline V gene encodes CDR1 ENHRY and CDR2 SYGVKD. V shed 6 bases and J shed 4 bases, with 18 bases lying between them. The length of the CDR3 is 15 residues.